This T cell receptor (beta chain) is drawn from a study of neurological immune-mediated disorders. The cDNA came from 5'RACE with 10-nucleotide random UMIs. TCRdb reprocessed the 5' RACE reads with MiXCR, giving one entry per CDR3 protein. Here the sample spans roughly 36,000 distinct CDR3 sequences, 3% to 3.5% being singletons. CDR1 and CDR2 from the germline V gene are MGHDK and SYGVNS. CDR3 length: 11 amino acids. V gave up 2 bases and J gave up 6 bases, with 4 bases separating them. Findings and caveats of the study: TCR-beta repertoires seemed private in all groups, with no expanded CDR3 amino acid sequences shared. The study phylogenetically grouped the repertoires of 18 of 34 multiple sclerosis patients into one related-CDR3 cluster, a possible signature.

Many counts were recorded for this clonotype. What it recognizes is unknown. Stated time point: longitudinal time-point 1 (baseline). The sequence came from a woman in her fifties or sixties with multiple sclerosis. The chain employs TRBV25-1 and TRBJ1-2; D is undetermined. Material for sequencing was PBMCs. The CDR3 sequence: CASSETNGYTF. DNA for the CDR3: TGTGCCAGCAGTGAAACAAATGGCTACACCTTC.